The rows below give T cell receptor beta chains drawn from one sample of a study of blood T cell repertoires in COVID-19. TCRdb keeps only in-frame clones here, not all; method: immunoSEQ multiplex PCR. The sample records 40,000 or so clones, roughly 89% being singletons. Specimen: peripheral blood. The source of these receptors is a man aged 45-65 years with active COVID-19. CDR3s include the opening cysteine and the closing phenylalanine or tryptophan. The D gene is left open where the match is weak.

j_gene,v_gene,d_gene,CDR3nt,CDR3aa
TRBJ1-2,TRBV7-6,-,TGTGCCAGCAGCGAACATACGAACTATGGCTACACCTTC,CASSEHTNYGYTF
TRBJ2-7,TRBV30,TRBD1,TGTGCCTGGAGGACAGGGGTGAACGAGCAGTACTTC,CAWRTGVNEQYF
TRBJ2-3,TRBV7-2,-,TGTGCCAGCAGCTTATCCCTTGTTACGCAGTATTTT,CASSLSLVTQYF
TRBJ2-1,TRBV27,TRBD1,TGTGCCAGCAGCCGGGACAGGGGGTTGTTCTTC,CASSRDRGLFF
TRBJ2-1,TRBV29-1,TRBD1,TGCAGCGGAAAGGACAGGGCGCTCTTC,CSGKDRALF
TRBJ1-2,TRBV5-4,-,TGTGCCAGCAGCCGGTATGGCGGAAGCTATGGCTACACCTTC,CASSRYGGSYGYTF
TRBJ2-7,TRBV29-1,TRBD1,TGCAGCGTTGAGAGGGACAGGGGCAACGAGCAGTACTTC,CSVERDRGNEQYF
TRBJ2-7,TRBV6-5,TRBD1,TGTGCCAGCGAGGTGGGGGACAGTTCCTACGAGCAGTACTTC,CASEVGDSSYEQYF
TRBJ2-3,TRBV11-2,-,TGTGCCAGCAGCGGTCAACTAGGAGTCACAGATACGCAGTATTTT,CASSGQLGVTDTQYF
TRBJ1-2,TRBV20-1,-,TGCAGTGCTGTCATTAACTATGGCTACACCTTC,CSAVINYGYTF
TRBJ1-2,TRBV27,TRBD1,TGTGCCAGCAGTACAGGGGGCGCGGGCTACACCTTC,CASSTGGAGYTF
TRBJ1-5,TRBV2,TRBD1,TGTGCCAGCAGTGCCGACAGGGTTGATCAGCCCCAGCATTTT,CASSADRVDQPQHF